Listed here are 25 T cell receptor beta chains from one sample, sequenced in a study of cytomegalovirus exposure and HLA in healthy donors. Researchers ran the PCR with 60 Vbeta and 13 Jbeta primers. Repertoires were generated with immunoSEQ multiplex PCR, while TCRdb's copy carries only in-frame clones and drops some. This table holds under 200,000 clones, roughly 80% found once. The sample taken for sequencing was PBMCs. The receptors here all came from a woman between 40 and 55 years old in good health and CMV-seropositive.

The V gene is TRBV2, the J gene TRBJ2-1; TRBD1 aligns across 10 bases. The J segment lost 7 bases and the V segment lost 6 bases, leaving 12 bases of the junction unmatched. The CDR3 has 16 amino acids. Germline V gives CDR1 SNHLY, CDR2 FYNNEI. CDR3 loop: CASSHPWTGGRNEQFF. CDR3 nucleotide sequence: TGTGCCAGCAGCCACCCCTGGACAGGGGGGAGAAATGAGCAGTTCTTC.

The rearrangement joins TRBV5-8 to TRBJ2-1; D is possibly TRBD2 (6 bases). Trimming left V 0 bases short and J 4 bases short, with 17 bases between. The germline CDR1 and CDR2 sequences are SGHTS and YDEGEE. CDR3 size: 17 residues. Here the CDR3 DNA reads TGTGCCAGCAGCTTGGAGTATCGGGACTTAATTTACAATGAGCAGTTCTTC. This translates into CASSLEYRDLIYNEQFF.

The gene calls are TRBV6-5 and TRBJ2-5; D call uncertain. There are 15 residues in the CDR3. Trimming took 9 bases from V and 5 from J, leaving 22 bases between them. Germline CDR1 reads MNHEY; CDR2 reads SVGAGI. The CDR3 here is CASAPSAAAQETQYF. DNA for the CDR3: TGTGCCAGTGCCCCCTCGGCGGCGGCGCAGGAGACCCAGTACTTC.

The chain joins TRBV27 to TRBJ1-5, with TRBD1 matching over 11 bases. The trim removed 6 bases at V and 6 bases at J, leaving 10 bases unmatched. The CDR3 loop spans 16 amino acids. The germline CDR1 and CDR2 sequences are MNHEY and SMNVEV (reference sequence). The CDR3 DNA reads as TGTGCCAGCAGCTCCGGGACAGGGGGTAGGGGTCAGCCCCAGCATTTT. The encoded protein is CASSSGTGGRGQPQHF.

CDR3 in amino acids: CASSFGQSNTEAFF. The CDR3 bases are TGTGCCAGCAGCTTTGGGCAATCGAACACTGAAGCTTTCTTT. The chain combines TRBV5-5 with TRBJ1-1; D is uncertain. The CDR3 sequence is 14 residues long. Deletions cut 2 bases from V and 1 base from J, with 9 bases between. Germline lookup yields CDR1 SGHKS and CDR2 YYEKEE (reference sequence).

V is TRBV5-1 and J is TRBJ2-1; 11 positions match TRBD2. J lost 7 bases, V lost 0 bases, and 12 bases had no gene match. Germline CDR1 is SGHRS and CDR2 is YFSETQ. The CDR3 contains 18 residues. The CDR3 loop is CASSLVLAGGPTGNEQFF. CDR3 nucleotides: TGCGCCAGCAGCTTGGTATTAGCGGGAGGGCCAACGGGGAATGAGCAGTTCTTC.

As DNA, the CDR3 is TGCAGCGCCTCCGAGACAGGCTTGAACACTGAAGCTTTCTTT. Translating gives CSASETGLNTEAFF. V is TRBV29-1 and J is TRBJ1-1, with TRBD1 as a possible D gene (6 bases). V was cut by 7 bases and J by 0 bases, with 15 bases left in between. This CDR3 comprises 14 residues. CDR1 is SQVTM, CDR2 ANQGSEA, per germline.

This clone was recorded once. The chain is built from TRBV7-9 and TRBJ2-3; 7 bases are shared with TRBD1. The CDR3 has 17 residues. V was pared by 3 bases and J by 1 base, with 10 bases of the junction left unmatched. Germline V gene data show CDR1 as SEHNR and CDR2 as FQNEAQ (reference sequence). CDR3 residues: CASSFRTTGSGTDTQYF. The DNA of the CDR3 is TGTGCCAGCAGCTTTCGGACGACAGGGTCGGGCACAGATACGCAGTATTTT.

In nucleotides, the CDR3 is TGTGCCAGCAGACTCCGGGAATCCTACGAGCAGTACTTC. This gives the protein CASRLRESYEQYF. The V call is TRBV2, the J call TRBJ2-5; D perhaps matches TRBD2 (5 bases). The end of the DNA aligns better with TRBJ2-7, so the J call may be wrong. This CDR3 is 13 amino acids long. From germline, CDR1 is SNHLY and CDR2 FYNNEI.

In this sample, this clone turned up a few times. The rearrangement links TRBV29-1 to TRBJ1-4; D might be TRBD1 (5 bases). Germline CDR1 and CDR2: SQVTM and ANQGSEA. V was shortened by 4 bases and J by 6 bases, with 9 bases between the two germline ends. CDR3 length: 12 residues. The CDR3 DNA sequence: TGCAGCGTTGTAACAGGTGATGAAAAACTGTTTTTT. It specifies CSVVTGDEKLFF.

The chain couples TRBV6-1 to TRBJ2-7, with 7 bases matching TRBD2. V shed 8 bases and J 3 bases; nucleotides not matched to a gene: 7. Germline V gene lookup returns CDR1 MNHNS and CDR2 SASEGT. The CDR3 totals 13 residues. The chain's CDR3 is CASGRDSDYEQYF. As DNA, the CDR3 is TGTGCCAGCGGGAGGGATTCTGACTACGAGCAGTACTTC.

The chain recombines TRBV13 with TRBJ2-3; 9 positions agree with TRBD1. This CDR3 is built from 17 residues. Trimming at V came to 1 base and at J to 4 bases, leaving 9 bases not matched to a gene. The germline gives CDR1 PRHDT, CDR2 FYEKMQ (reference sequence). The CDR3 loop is CASSLEFWTGVSDTQYF. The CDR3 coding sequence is TGTGCCAGCAGCTTAGAATTCTGGACAGGGGTTTCAGATACGCAGTATTTT.

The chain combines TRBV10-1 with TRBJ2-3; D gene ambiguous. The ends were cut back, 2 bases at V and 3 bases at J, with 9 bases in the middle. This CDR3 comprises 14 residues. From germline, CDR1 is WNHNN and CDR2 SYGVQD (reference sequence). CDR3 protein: CASSEPPSTDTQYF. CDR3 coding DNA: TGCGCCAGCAGTGAGCCCCCTTCTACAGATACGCAGTATTTT.

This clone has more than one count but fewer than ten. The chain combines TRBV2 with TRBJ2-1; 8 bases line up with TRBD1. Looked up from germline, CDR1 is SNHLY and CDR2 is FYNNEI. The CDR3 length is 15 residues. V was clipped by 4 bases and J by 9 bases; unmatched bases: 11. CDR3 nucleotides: TGTGCCAGCAGTGCATTTAGGACAGGGCAATCTGAGCAGTTCTTC. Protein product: CASSAFRTGQSEQFF.

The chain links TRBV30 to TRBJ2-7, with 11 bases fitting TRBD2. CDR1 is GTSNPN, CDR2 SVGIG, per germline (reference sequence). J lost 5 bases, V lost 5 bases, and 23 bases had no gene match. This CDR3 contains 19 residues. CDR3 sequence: CAWLPLAGEYRVTSHEQYF. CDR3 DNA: TGTGCCTGGTTACCACTAGCGGGAGAATATCGAGTTACTTCCCACGAGCAGTACTTC.

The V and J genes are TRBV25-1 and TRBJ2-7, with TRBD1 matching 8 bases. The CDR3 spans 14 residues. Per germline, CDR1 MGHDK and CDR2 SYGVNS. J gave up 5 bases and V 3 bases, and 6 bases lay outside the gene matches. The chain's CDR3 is CASSDPGRGHEQYF. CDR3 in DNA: TGTGCCAGCAGTGATCCCGGCAGGGGGCACGAGCAGTACTTC.

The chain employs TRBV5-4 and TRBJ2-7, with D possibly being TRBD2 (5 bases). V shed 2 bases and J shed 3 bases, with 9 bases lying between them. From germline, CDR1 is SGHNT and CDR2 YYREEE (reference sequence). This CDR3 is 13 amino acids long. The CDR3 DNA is TGTGCCAGCAGCTTCGTCGGGGTCTACGAGCAGTACTTC. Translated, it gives CASSFVGVYEQYF.

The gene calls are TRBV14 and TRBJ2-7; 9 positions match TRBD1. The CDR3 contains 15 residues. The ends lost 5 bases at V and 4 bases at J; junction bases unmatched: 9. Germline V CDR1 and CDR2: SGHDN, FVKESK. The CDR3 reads CASSNYGTGIYEQYF. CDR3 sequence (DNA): TGTGCCAGCAGCAACTACGGGACAGGGATTTACGAGCAGTACTTC.

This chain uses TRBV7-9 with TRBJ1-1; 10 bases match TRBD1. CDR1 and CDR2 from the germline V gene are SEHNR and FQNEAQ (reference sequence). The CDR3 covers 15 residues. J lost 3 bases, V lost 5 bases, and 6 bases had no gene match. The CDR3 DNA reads TGTGCCAGCAGCCAGACAGGGGGCGGCGACACTGAAGCTTTCTTT. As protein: CASSQTGGGDTEAFF. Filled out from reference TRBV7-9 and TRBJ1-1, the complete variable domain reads DTGVSQNPRHKITKRGQNVTFRCDPISEHNRLYWYRQTLGQGPEFLTYFQNEAQLEKSRLLSDRFSAERPKGSFSTLEIQRTEQGDSAMYLCASSQTGGGDTEAFFGQGTRLTVV.

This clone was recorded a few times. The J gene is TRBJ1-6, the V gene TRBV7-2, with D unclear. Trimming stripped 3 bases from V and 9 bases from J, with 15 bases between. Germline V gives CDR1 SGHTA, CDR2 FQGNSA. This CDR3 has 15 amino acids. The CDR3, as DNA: TGTGCCAGCAGCTTGGGCCCAAGGTTGAGTTCACCCCTCCACTTT. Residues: CASSLGPRLSSPLHF. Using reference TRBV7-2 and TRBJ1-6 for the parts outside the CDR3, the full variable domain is GAGVSQSPSNKVTEKGKDVELRCDPISGHTALYWYRQSLGQGLEFLIYFQGNSAPDKSGLPSDRFSAERTGGSVSTLTIQRTQQEDSAVYLCASSLGPRLSSPLHFGNGTRLTVT.

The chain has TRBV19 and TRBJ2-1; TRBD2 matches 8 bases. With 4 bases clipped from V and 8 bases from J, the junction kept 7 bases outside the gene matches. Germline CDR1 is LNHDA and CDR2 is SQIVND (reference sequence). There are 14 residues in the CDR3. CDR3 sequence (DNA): TGTGCCAGTAGTAGACTAGCGAGGGGGGATGAGCAGTTCTTC. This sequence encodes CASSRLARGDEQFF.

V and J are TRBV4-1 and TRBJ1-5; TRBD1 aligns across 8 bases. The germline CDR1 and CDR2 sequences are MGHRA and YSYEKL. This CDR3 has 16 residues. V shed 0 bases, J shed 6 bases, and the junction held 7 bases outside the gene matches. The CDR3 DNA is TGCGCCAGCAGCCAAGATGGGGCAGGGGGCACTCAGCCCCAGCATTTT. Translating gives CASSQDGAGGTQPQHF.

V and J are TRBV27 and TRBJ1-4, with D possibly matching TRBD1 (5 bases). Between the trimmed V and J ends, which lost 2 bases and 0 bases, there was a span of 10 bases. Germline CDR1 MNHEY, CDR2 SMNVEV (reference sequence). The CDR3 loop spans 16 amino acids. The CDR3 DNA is TGTGCCAGCAGTTTAAGACAGAGTGCAACTAATGAAAAACTGTTTTTT. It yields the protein CASSLRQSATNEKLFF.

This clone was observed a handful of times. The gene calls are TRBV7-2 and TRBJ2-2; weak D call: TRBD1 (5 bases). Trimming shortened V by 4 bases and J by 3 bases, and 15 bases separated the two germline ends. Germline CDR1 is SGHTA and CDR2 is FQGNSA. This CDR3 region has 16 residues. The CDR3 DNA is TGTGCCAGCAGCTCCTTGGGGCAGACGGACACCGGGGAGCTGTTTTTT. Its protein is CASSSLGQTDTGELFF.

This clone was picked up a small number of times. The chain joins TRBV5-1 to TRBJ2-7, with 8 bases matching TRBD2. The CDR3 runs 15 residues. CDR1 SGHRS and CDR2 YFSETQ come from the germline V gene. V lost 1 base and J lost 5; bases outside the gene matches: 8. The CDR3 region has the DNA TGCGCCAGCAGCTTGCCTAGCGGGTATGTTCACGAGCAGTACTTC. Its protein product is CASSLPSGYVHEQYF. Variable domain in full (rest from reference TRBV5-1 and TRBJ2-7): KAGVTQTPRYLIKTRGQQVTLSCSPISGHRSVSWYQQTPGQGLQFLFEYFSETQRNKGNFPGRFSGRQFSNSRSEMNVSTLELGDSALYLCASSLPSGYVHEQYFGPGTRLTVT.